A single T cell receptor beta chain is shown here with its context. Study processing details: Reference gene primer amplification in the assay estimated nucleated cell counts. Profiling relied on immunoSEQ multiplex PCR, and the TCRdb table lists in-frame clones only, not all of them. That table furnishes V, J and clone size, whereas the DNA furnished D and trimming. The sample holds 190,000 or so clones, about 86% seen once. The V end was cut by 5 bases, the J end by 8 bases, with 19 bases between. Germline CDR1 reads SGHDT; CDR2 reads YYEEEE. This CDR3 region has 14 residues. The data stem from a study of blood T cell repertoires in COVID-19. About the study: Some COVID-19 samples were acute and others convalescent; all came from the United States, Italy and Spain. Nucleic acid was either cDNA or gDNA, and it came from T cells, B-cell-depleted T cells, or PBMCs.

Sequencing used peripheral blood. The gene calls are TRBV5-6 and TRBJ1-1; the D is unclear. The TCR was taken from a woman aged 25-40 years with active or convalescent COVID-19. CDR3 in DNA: TGTGCCAGCAGTCTTACCTACCAAGTCCCAGAAGCTTTCTTT. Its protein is CASSLTYQVPEAFF.